This T cell receptor (beta chain) was observed in a study of blood T cell repertoires in COVID-19. Clones were read by immunoSEQ multiplex PCR, and TCRdb kept only the in-frame ones, dropping some. The table includes around 200,000 clones, roughly 78% detected once. Specimen: peripheral blood. The sequence was obtained from a woman of 80 years or more with active or convalescent COVID-19.

Here the CDR3 DNA reads TGTGCCAGCAGCCAAGCAGGGGGCGATGGGGACGGGGAGCTGTTTTTT. Its protein is CASSQAGGDGDGELFF. The genes are TRBV4-2 and TRBJ2-2, with TRBD1 matching 8 bases. The CDR3 sequence is 16 residues long. CDR1 and CDR2 (germline): LGHNA, YNFKEQ. J gave up 7 bases and V 1 base, and 8 bases lay outside the gene matches.